This TCR beta chain is drawn from a study of shared clonotypes between healthy human individuals. Study findings and constraints: A generally larger estimated richness was seen in naive subsets than in memory subsets. The study found lower generation probabilities in non-shared clonotypes than in those shared by all four donors.

Remarks on this clone: Its antigen is currently unknown.

Each subset's genomic DNA was split evenly across several immunoSEQ plates. The repertoire was sequenced with immunoSEQ multiplex PCR; TCRdb's copy has only in-frame clones and lacks some. The table lists fewer than 1.6 million clones, 98% of them singletons. The split of CD4+ cells yielded CD45RA+ naive and CD45RA-negative memory subsets. This receptor was identified in a man younger than 40 in good health. Sequencing was performed on naive CD4+ T cells sorted from blood. As to subset: CD45RA+ positively selected.

CDR3 sequence (DNA): TGTGCCAGCAGTCCTGGGACAGAGCTACAGCAGTACTTC. Translated, it gives CASSPGTELQQYF. The genes are TRBV2 and TRBJ2-7, with 7 bases identical to TRBD1. V gave up 5 bases and J gave up 8 bases; unmatched junction bases: 9. The germline gives CDR1 SNHLY, CDR2 FYNNEI. The CDR3 has 13 residues.